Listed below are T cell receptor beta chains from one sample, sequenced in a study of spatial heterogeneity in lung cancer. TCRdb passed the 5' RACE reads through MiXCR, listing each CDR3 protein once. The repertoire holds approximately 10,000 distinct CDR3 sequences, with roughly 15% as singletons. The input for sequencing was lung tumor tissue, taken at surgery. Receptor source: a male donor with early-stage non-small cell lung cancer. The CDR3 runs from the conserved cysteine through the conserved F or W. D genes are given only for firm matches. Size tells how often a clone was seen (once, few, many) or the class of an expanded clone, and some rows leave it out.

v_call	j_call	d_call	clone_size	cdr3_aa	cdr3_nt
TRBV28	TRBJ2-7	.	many	CASTVGTAPYEQYF	TGTGCCAGCACCGTAGGGACTGCTCCCTACGAGCAGTACTTC
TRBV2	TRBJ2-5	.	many	CASLRDKGLETQYF	TGTGCCAGCCTCCGGGACAAGGGATTGGAGACCCAGTACTTC
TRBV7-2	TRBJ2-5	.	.	CASSLVVRETQYF	TGTGCCAGCAGCTTAGTGGTCAGGGAGACCCAGTACTTC
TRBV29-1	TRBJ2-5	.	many	CSVDLAAQETQYF	TGCAGCGTTGACCTGGCGGCCCAAGAGACCCAGTACTTC
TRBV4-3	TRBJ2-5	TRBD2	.	CASAGVAGEETQYF	TGCGCCAGCGCAGGGGTAGCGGGAGAAGAGACCCAGTACTTC
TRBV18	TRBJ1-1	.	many	CASSTGVDGNTEAFF	TGTGCCAGCTCAACGGGGGTTGACGGTAACACTGAAGCTTTCTTT
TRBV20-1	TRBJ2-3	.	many	CSANTLRTASTDTQYF	TGCAGTGCTAATACACTCCGGACAGCTAGCACAGATACGCAGTATTTT
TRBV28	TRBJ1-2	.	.	CASSWPDYGYTF	TGTGCCAGCAGTTGGCCCGACTATGGCTACACCTTC
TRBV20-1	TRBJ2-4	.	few	CSARERGHPSLGNIQYF	TGCAGTGCTAGAGAGAGGGGACACCCATCCCTCGGGAACATTCAGTACTTC
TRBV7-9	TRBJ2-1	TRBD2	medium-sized	CASSPGLAGWNEQFF	TGTGCCAGCAGCCCTGGACTAGCGGGCTGGAATGAGCAGTTCTTC
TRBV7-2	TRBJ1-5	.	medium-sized	CASSVKNNQPQHF	TGTGCCAGCAGCGTTAAGAACAATCAGCCCCAGCATTTT
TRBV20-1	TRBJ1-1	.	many	CSARVSVMNTEAFF	TGCAGTGCTAGAGTGTCAGTGATGAACACTGAAGCTTTCTTT
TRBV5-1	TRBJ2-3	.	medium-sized	CASAGGDTQYF	TGCGCCAGCGCTGGGGGAGATACGCAGTATTTT
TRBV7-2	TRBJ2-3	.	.	CASSIGQKDTQYF	TGTGCCAGCAGCATCGGACAGAAAGATACGCAGTATTTT
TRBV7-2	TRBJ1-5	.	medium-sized	CASSLDGTSNQPQHF	TGTGCCAGCAGCTTAGATGGGACCAGCAATCAGCCCCAGCATTTT
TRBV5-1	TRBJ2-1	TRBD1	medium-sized	CASSRGQGPYNEQFF	TGCGCCAGCAGCCGGGGACAGGGGCCCTACAATGAGCAGTTCTTC
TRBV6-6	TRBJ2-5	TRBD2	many	CASSYSGTSGGKETQYF	TGTGCCAGCAGTTACTCCGGGACTAGCGGGGGCAAAGAGACCCAGTACTTC
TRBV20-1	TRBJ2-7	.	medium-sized	CSAPQDVQPYEQYF	TGCAGTGCTCCACAGGACGTACAACCCTACGAGCAGTACTTC
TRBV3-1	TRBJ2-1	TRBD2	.	CASSQETVVAGYHLSYNEQFF	TGTGCCAGCAGCCAAGAGACTGTGGTAGCGGGGTACCACTTATCCTACAATGAGCAGTTCTTC
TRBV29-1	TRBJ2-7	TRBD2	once	CSGFWGGSEQYF	TGCAGTGGGTTTTGGGGCGGGAGCGAGCAGTACTTC
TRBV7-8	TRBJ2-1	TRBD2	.	CASSLGAGKTSHEQFF	TGTGCCAGCAGCTTAGGAGCGGGAAAGACGAGCCATGAGCAGTTCTTC
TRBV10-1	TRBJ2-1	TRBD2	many	CASSRETSGVPFSYNEQFF	TGCGCCAGCAGTCGGGAGACTAGCGGAGTTCCCTTTTCCTACAATGAGCAGTTCTTC
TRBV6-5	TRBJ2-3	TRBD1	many	CASRKDRGPDTQYF	TGTGCCAGCAGGAAGGACAGGGGCCCAGATACGCAGTATTTT
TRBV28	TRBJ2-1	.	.	CASSFYNEQFF	TGTGCCAGCAGTTTCTACAATGAGCAGTTCTTC
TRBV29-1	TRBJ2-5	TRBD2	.	CSAGSGVQETQYF	TGCAGCGCCGGAAGCGGGGTCCAAGAGACCCAGTACTTC
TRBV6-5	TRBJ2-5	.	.	CASSSGKTQYF	TGTGCCAGCAGTTCAGGAAAGACCCAGTACTTC
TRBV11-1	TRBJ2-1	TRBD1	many	CASSLSDRGNEQFF	TGTGCCAGCAGCCTATCGGACAGGGGTAATGAGCAGTTCTTC
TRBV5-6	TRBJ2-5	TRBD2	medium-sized	CASSPTGTSGGLQETQYF	TGTGCCAGCAGCCCCACCGGGACTAGCGGGGGACTCCAAGAGACCCAGTACTTC
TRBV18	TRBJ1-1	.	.	CANSLLPSGSEAFF	TGTGCCAACTCCCTCCTCCCGAGCGGCTCTGAAGCTTTCTTT
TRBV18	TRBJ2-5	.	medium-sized	CASSPSETQYF	TGTGCCAGCTCACCATCCGAGACCCAGTACTTC
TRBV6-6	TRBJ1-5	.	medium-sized	CASSLRDGNQPQHF	TGTGCCAGCAGTCTCCGGGACGGCAATCAGCCCCAGCATTTT
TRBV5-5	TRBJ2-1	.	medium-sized	CASSPLRASSSYNEQFF	TGTGCCAGCAGCCCCTTGAGGGCCTCGAGCTCCTACAATGAGCAGTTCTTC
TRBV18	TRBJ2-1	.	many	CASSPLTRNNEQFF	TGTGCCAGCTCACCTCTGACCAGGAACAATGAGCAGTTCTTC
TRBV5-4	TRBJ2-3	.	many	CASSLERLGPADTQYF	TGTGCCAGCAGCTTGGAGCGACTGGGCCCCGCAGATACGCAGTATTTT
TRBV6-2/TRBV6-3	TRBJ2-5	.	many	CASSPGYQETQYF	TGTGCCAGCAGCCCAGGGTACCAAGAGACCCAGTACTTC
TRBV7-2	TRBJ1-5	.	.	CASSLTPDQPQHF	TGTGCCAGCAGCTTAACTCCAGATCAGCCCCAGCATTTT
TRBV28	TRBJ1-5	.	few	CASSLPSREPQHF	TGTGCCAGCAGTTTGCCAAGTCGTGAGCCCCAGCATTTT